This T cell receptor beta chain was obtained from a study of cytomegalovirus exposure and HLA in healthy donors (TCRdb year 2017). General notes on the study: According to an earlier analysis of several hundred of the donors, about 179 million T cells yielded roughly 100 million unique TCR beta sequences and 276 Gb of sequence data. The study aimed to test whether signatures of past pathogen exposure could be identified by cataloging public T cell receptors. The study used immunosequencing to profile the T cell repertoires of several hundred subjects and linked those repertoires to cytomegalovirus serostatus. Along with the roughly 700-subject first cohort, a separate validation cohort of over a hundred different subjects was used. The number of typed donors differed by locus: about 620-640 for A, B, C, DRB1 and DQB1; 500 to 550 for DQA1; 606 for DPA1; and around 470 for DPB1. Every repertoire in the discovery cohort had been generated on one and the same sequencing platform. A later genetic analysis used genome-wide SNP genotypes for about three fifths of the 666 donors, treating that subset as a discovery cohort. To decide whether each TCR beta V gene segment behaved as functional or pseudogenic, an earlier analysis of nearly 600 of the donors relied on high-throughput TCR beta sequencing. Across approximately 400 genotyped donors of the cohort, an average of roughly 250,000 unique TCR beta nucleotide sequences per donor were sequenced, and about a sixth of those sequences were non-productive. In a later analysis, previously published TCR beta repertoires from roughly 710 donors were re-analyzed and high-resolution HLA genotyping was added so that TCR occurrence patterns could be studied. Rather than drawing on any new phenotypic data, the later analysis identified candidate immune exposures from TCR beta sequences and the way those sequences occurred across donors. Among the roughly 380 genotyped donors, around 79% belonged to the genetic ancestry cluster associated with self-reported Caucasian donors. Donor age, sex, ethnicity and CMV serostatus were collected together with the repertoire data. Roughly 5 DR-DQ haplotypes were handled as single units for association and clustering because linkage in the cohort was strong. An early release that covered approximately 600 HLA-typed donors contained approximately 300 gigabases of sequencing data and 80 million or so unique TCR sequences. To predict cytomegalovirus infection status, the study brought together high-throughput TCR immunosequencing, statistical association of individual TCRs with disease status, and machine learning. Class I and class II HLA loci were covered by the typing at four-digit resolution. What the authors observed across the whole study: Most TCR sequences were seen in very few donors, while some public TCRs were found in many individuals. The presence/absence analyses assumed that sequencing depth was roughly uniform across donors, and that assumption may not be true. In a later analysis, several top co-occurrence clusters were reported to appear linked to parvovirus B19, influenza, CMV and Epstein-Barr virus. Compared with the roughly 670-donor mean, donors in an Asian-associated ancestry cluster had fewer N-insertions in productive TCRs, according to a later genetic analysis. In vitro tests confirmed that a few of the cytomegalovirus-associated TCR beta chains recognize cytomegalovirus antigens. The classifier was reported to diagnose cytomegalovirus status with high specificity and sensitivity in both the original and validation cohorts. It was suggested by the authors that the approach could potentially be generalized to other disease states and immunological phenotypes. A cluster of highly shared sequence variants was judged likely to be a technical artifact of the sequencing pipeline. Because some donors lacked HLA typing at each locus, the association tests relied only on the typed subset. A later analysis found that most CMV-associated TCR beta chains appeared HLA-restricted, with HLA associations seemingly driven largely by CMV exposure. In a later analysis, HLA-associated TCR beta chains showed more clonal expansion and lower generation probabilities than non-associated chains that were equally common. A further reported finding was that TCR beta sequences accurately predicted the HLA-A and HLA-B alleles for most subjects in the first cohort. Broadly in line with IMGT annotations, most TCR beta V segments showed up in productive rearrangements about 90% or about 30% of the time in an earlier analysis of approximately 600 of the donors. Because counts were too low, roughly 18 rarely observed V segments, including chromosome 9 orphons, were left out of the earlier analysis of some 600 of the donors. A later analysis associated 15,000 to 20,000 TCR beta sequences with specific HLA alleles at a false discovery rate of 0.05. In the study, around 160 TCR beta chains were listed as associated with cytomegalovirus. Correlated functional status among segregating V segments might be attributable to linkage disequilibrium, but an unknown experimental factor could not be ruled out. Strong co-occurrence of HLA alleles, especially DR and DQ, made assigning TCR associations to individual alleles difficult. An association between a missense DCLRE1C variant and V-gene and J-gene trimming of TCR beta chains was found in a later genetic analysis and replicated in an independent cohort. In a later analysis, the rate of TCR association differed among HLA loci, with DRB1 alleles having the most associated TCRs and HLA-C alleles having the fewest. Immune exposure information for the cohort was limited to CMV serostatus. The cohort was sequenced for TCR beta chains only, and without alpha or paired-chain data the features that could be detected were limited.

The library was produced with the immunoSEQ multiplex PCR assay. For the multiplex PCR, a mixture combining 60 forward primers for TCR Vbeta segments and 13 reverse primers for TCR Jbeta segments was used. The CDR3 region of rearranged TCR beta genes was amplified from genomic DNA by a multiplex PCR assay. On the Illumina HiSeq System, the amplified TCR beta libraries were sequenced as 87-base-pair reads. The original pipeline was this. Across the 700 or so repertoires, a later analysis counted 80 million or so unique TCR beta chains, approximately 12 million of which were shared by at least two donors. To remove PCR and sequencing errors, raw reads were error-corrected and collapsed into unique sequences using a nearest-neighbor algorithm that merged closely related sequences. V, D and J gene segments were assigned by aligning CDR3 sequences to IMGT reference sequences. For a sequence to be retained, a match of at least six nucleotides to both a V gene segment and a J gene segment was required. A rearrangement counted as productive if the CDR3 had no stop codons and remained in frame with V and J, and every other rearrangement counted as non-productive. Following IMGT convention, CDR3 was defined as the stretch from the second conserved V-encoded cysteine to the conserved J-encoded phenylalanine. In an earlier analysis of roughly 610 of the donors, sequences lacking an unambiguous match to a single V gene segment were excluded. An earlier analysis of several hundred of the donors called V segments functional above 56.7% productive rearrangements and segregating when the between-donor standard deviation exceeded 5%. A statistical classification framework was built to diagnose cytomegalovirus status from the catalog of TCR beta chain sequences. In a later analysis, TCR nucleotide sequences were compared against IMGT/GENE-DB human TR gene sequences so that V and J genes could be assigned. The TCRdist pipeline was used in a later analysis to assign CDR3 sequences and most-parsimonious VDJ recombination scenarios. In a later analysis, every TCR beta chain was defined by the combination of its CDR3 amino acid sequence and its V-gene family, and reads without a unique V-gene family were dropped. A later analysis removed 592 highly shared, low-generation-probability nucleotide sequences to deal with suspected cross-contamination and a sequencing artifact. For each public chain, a later analysis derived a clonal expansion index from normalized ranks of inferred template counts within each repertoire. Generation probabilities in a later analysis came from a VDJ recombination model fitted to out-of-frame rearrangements, and those results were checked against IGoR. A later analysis scored TCR-TCR, TCR-HLA and TCR-CMV co-occurrence with hypergeometric tests, applying a repertoire-size bias correction to TCR pairs. False discovery rates were estimated in a later analysis by permuting HLA or CMV assignments 20 times. In a later analysis, co-occurring TCRs were grouped using DBSCAN, and TCRdist sequence similarity was added for clustering within HLA-allele-positive subsets. Repertoires with fewer than 30,000 or more than 120,000 public chains, plus five repertoires with anomalous nucleotide sharing, were excluded from co-occurrence clustering. Imported from immuneACCESS, the table was reduced by TCRdb to in-frame sequences with V and J called. These copies leave out some clones; in studies compared against another copy, an unresolved V gene accounts for under half, and the cause of the remainder is not known. For V, J and clone size, that table is used; D and trimming come from the DNA. In all, the sample holds 200,000 to 250,000 clones, and roughly 84% of those were seen once. The ten top clones hold roughly 0.7% of the sample.

The cohort consisted of more than 650 healthy bone marrow donors. All cohort members were sampled while nominally healthy, although unrecorded immune exposures were likely present. The donor tested CMV seronegative and was one of the 352 seronegative cohort members. A peripheral blood sample was collected from each donor, and TCR beta sequencing was performed on peripheral blood mononuclear cells. Genomic DNA extraction from the blood cell samples was performed with the Qiagen DNeasy Blood Extraction Kit. On this clone: The target of this receptor is not known. Within one base of it there is no much larger clone, and no base qualities were kept.

This receptor was identified in a boy aged 2 to 10 in good health and CMV-seronegative. Sequencing was performed on PBMCs.

The CDR3 protein is CASSVFDELSFEAFF. The nucleotides are TGTGCCAGCAGCGTGTTTGATGAACTGAGTTTCGAAGCTTTCTTT. Recombination joined TRBV9 with TRBJ1-1, with the D gene not confidently named. V and J are truncated by 2 bases and 8 bases respectively, leaving an intervening sequence of 19 bases. The CDR3 runs 15 residues from the cysteine to the phenylalanine. Here the CDR3 DNA is all that survives: 45 bases in frame from base 1. The germline V gene gives CDR1 as SGDLS and CDR2 as YYNGEE.